This entry is about one T cell receptor beta chain. Pooling covered second doses at about 4 or about 12 weeks. CDR3 length: 14 amino acids. The ends were cut back, 0 bases at V and 4 bases at J, with 9 bases in the middle. Germline V gene sequence: CDR1 SGHTA, CDR2 FQGNSA. The data are from a study of T cell responses to AZD1222 COVID-19 vaccine. Data came from immunoSEQ multiplex PCR; TCRdb stores just in-frame clones and leaves some out. The sample yields roughly 110,000 clones, 85% to 95% seen once. Sequenced material: peripheral blood, taken 28 days after the second AZD1222 dose. The TCR comes from an adult who received the AZD1222 COVID-19 vaccine. The chain couples TRBV7-2 to TRBJ1-1, with D possibly being TRBD1 (5 bases). The CDR3, as DNA: TGTGCCAGCAGCTTAGCTGGGGACCGCACTGAAGCTTTCTTT. Protein sequence: CASSLAGDRTEAFF.